The 15 T cell receptor beta chains listed next were all sequenced from one sample in a study of shared clonotypes between healthy human individuals. Some clones are missing from TCRdb's copy, which holds only in-frame ones; the method was immunoSEQ multiplex PCR. This table holds over 950,000 clones, 60% to 85% found once. Sequencing was done on a sample of memory CD4+ T cells from PBMCs. Subset given: CD45RA-negative fraction. Receptors originate from a man younger than 35 in good health. Some clones in this sample may be carry-over from other donors' samples.

CDR3 in amino acids: CASSLATNVGETQYF. CDR3 DNA sequence: TGTGCCAGCAGCTTAGCGACGAACGTAGGAGAGACCCAGTACTTC. V and J are TRBV11-1 and TRBJ2-5; D uncertain. In germline, CDR1 is SGHAT, CDR2 FQDESV (reference sequence). V was trimmed by 0 bases and J by 4 bases, leaving 12 bases between them. The CDR3 totals 15 residues.

The chain couples TRBV29-1 to TRBJ2-7; D may be TRBD2 (7 bases). The CDR3 is made up of 12 amino acids. Germline loops: CDR1 SQVTM, CDR2 ANQGSEA. V lost 4 bases, J lost 2 bases, and 9 bases lay in between. CDR3 sequence reads: CSVGGGPYEQYF. Here the CDR3 DNA reads TGCAGCGTTGGCGGGGGCCCCTACGAGCAGTACTTC.

In regard to this clone: This same CDR3 is encoded by further DNA sequences in the sample. The chain combines TRBV6-1 with TRBJ1-5; D is undetermined. The V and J ends lost 1 base and 6 bases respectively, with 1 base between them. Germline-derived CDR1 and CDR2 are MNHNS and SASEGT. The length of the CDR3 is 11 residues. DNA of the CDR3: TGTGCCAGCAGTGAAGGTCAGCCCCAGCATTTT. This encodes CASSEGQPQHF.

The chain combines TRBV7-7 with TRBJ2-1; D may be TRBD2 (5 bases). CDR3 length: 16 residues. Germline assignment: CDR1 SSHAT and CDR2 FNYEAQ (reference sequence). Trimming left V 5 bases short and J 0 bases short, with 14 bases between. Here the CDR3 DNA reads TGTGCCAGCAGCCCGGAAAGCGGTCGCTCCTACAATGAGCAGTTCTTC. It is translated as CASSPESGRSYNEQFF.

Note on this clone: This may come from a read error, since a much larger clone is one base off. This sample also contains other DNA sequences that code for the same CDR3. This CDR3 reads CASSVTGRTDTQYF. CDR3 nucleotide sequence: TGTGCCAGCAGTGTGACAGGTCGCACAGATACACAGTATTTT. The rearrangement links TRBV27 to TRBJ2-3; tentative D call: TRBD1 (6 bases). This CDR3 is 14 amino acids long. The germline gives CDR1 MNHEY, CDR2 SMNVEV (reference sequence).

In nucleotides, the CDR3 is TGTGCCAGCAGTGCCTCCACTTCGTCCTACAATGAGCAGTTCTTC. Translation: CASSASTSSYNEQFF. The chain joins TRBV6-4 to TRBJ2-1, with no clear D. Trimming took off 4 bases at V and 1 base at J, with 11 bases between the two ends. Looked up from germline, CDR1 is MRHNA and CDR2 is SNTAGT. This CDR3 contains 15 residues.

V usage is TRBV7-6 and J usage is TRBJ2-3; either TRBD1 or TRBD2 may fit D (7 bases each). The CDR3 loop spans 17 amino acids. V was shortened by 5 bases and J by 2 bases, with 20 bases between the two germline ends. Per germline, CDR1 SGHVS and CDR2 FNYEAQ. CDR3 region: CASSQRGTAGFTDTQYF. CDR3 nucleotides: TGTGCCAGCAGCCAACGGGGGACAGCGGGATTCACAGATACGCAGTATTTT.

The gene calls are TRBV27 and TRBJ2-6; 8 nucleotides line up with TRBD2. Germline V CDR1 and CDR2: MNHEY, SMNVEV (reference sequence). J lost 4 bases, V lost 2 bases, and 7 bases had no gene match. The CDR3 is 17 residues long. The chain's CDR3 is CASSLTPGGAGANVLTF. CDR3 sequence (DNA): TGTGCCAGCAGTTTAACTCCGGGGGGGGCCGGGGCCAACGTCCTGACTTTC.

The V and J genes are TRBV5-4 and TRBJ1-2; perhaps TRBD1 as D (5 bases). CDR3 size: 13 residues. Trimming removed 2 bases from V and 3 bases from J, with 8 bases in between. Germline values: CDR1 SGHNT, CDR2 YYREEE (reference sequence). CDR3 bases: TGTGCCAGCAGCTTCCAGGGAGACTATGGCTACACCTTC. It yields the protein CASSFQGDYGYTF.

The rearrangement joins TRBV9 to TRBJ2-5, with D perhaps matching TRBD1 or TRBD2 (7 bases each). The CDR3 has 14 amino acids. The germline CDR1 and CDR2 sequences are SGDLS and YYNGEE. V was shortened by 4 bases and J by 2 bases, with 12 bases between the two germline ends. The CDR3 DNA reads TGTGCCAGCAGCAGCGGGACAGATCAAGAGACCCAGTACTTC. As protein: CASSSGTDQETQYF. The variable domain in full, completed from reference TRBV9 and TRBJ2-5, reads DSGVTQTPKHLITATGQRVTLRCSPRSGDLSVYWYQQSLDQGLQFLIQYYNGEERAKGNILERFSAQQFPDLHSELNLSSLELGDSALYFCASSSGTDQETQYFGPGTRLLVL.

This rearrangement joins TRBV9 to TRBJ2-1, with 7 bases aligning to TRBD1. Trimming took 0 bases from V and 12 from J; bases not matched to a gene: 6. This CDR3 has 13 amino acids. Germline values: CDR1 SGDLS, CDR2 YYNGEE. The CDR3 loop is CASSVAGAGGQFF. Here the CDR3 DNA reads TGTGCCAGCAGCGTAGCTGGTGCAGGGGGGCAGTTCTTC.

The chain combines TRBV6-5 with TRBJ2-3; D is unresolved. The V end was cut by 4 bases, the J end by 1 base, with 15 bases between. CDR1 and CDR2 (germline): MNHEY, SVGAGI. The CDR3 runs to 16 residues. The CDR3 DNA reads TGTGCCAGCAGTTCCCCACCGGGTTGGGGCACAGATACGCAGTATTTT. This codes for CASSSPPGWGTDTQYF.

The chain has TRBV27 and TRBJ2-7; 8 positions agree with TRBD2. The CDR3 runs to 15 residues. Losses at the gene ends were 4 bases for V and 0 bases for J; bases not matched to a gene: 5. Germline values: CDR1 MNHEY, CDR2 SMNVEV (reference sequence). CDR3 in DNA: TGTGCCAGCAGTTCCGCACTAGCGGCCTCCTACGAGCAGTACTTC. Protein: CASSSALAASYEQYF.

V gene TRBV18 combines with J gene TRBJ2-1; D is undetermined. The CDR3 loop spans 15 amino acids. Germline V CDR1 and CDR2: KGHSH, LQKENI. Trimming cost V 3 bases and J 3 bases, with 12 bases left between them. The CDR3 coding sequence is TGTGCCAGCTCACCTCCTCCTCCAGACTACAATGAGCAGTTCTTC. Protein: CASSPPPPDYNEQFF.

The chain couples TRBV27 to TRBJ2-7; D not certain. Germline V CDR1 and CDR2: MNHEY, SMNVEV (reference sequence). The V end lost 5 bases, the J end lost 5 bases, and 13 bases lay between the germline ends. This CDR3 has 13 residues. The DNA for the CDR3 is TGTGCCAGCAGTGGCCCAGGTTGGGACGAGCAGTACTTC. This gives the protein CASSGPGWDEQYF.